This T cell receptor (beta chain) was profiled in a study of blood T cell repertoires in COVID-19. Study-wide context: In each case, the material was cDNA or gDNA derived from T cells, B-cell-depleted T cells, or PBMCs.

Germline values: CDR1 SGHNT, CDR2 YYREEE (reference sequence). This CDR3 is 15 amino acids long. V shed 5 bases, J shed 5 bases, and the junction held 10 bases outside the gene matches. Clones were sequenced by immunoSEQ multiplex PCR, and TCRdb holds only the in-frame ones, with some missing. The sample includes about 180,000 clones, about 85% of them seen just once. The sequencing sample was made of peripheral blood. The TCR was taken from a woman over 75 with acute or convalescent COVID-19. The rearrangement uses TRBV5-4 and TRBJ1-2; TRBD1 matches at 9 bases. CDR3 in amino acids: CASSAGQGRGYGYTF. In DNA, the CDR3 is TGTGCCAGCAGTGCGGGACAGGGAAGAGGGTATGGCTACACCTTC.